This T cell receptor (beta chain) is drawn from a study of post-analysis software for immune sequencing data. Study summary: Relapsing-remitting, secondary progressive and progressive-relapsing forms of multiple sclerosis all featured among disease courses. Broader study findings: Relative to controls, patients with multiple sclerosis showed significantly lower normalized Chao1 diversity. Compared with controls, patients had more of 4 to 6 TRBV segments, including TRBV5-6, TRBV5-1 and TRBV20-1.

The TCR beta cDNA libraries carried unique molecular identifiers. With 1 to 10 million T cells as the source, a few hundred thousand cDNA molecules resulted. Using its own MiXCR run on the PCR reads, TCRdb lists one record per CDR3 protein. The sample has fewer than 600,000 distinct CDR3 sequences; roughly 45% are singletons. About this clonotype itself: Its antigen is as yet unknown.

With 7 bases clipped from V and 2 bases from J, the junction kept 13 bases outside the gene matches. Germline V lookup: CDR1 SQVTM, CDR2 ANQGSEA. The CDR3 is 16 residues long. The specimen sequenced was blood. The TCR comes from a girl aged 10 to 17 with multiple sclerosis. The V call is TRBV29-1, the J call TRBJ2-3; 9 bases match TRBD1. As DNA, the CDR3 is TGCAGCGGGGCTACAGGGGGCTTTGTGGACACAGATACGCAGTATTTT. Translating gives CSGATGGFVDTDTQYF.